A selection of T cell receptor beta chains follows, all from one sample in a study of blood T cell repertoires in COVID-19. Assay: immunoSEQ multiplex PCR; the TCRdb copy retains only in-frame clones and omits some. The sample holds roughly 14,000 clones, 85% to 95% seen once. Sequenced sample: peripheral blood. The receptors come from a human donor with active COVID-19. The donor label of this sample is uncertain. The CDR3 runs from the conserved cysteine through the conserved F or W. The D gene is left open where the match is weak. Clone size is not always given. Where it is, it says once, few, many or a class for expanded clones.

CDR3 protein,CDR3 DNA,D gene,J gene,V gene,clone size,CDR3 length
CARSFGRQFREQYF,TGTGCCAGAAGCTTCGGGAGACAGTTCCGCGAGCAGTACTTC,-,TRBJ2-7,TRBV5-3,-,14
CARSLLKQTGLREKLFF,TGTGCCAGAAGCTTGTTGAAACAGACAGGGTTGAGAGAAAAACTGTTTTTT,TRBD1,TRBJ1-4,TRBV5-3,-,17
CASSYRGGKQETQYF,TGTGCCAGCAGTTACCGAGGCGGGAAGCAAGAGACCCAGTACTTC,-,TRBJ2-5,TRBV6-5,-,15
CASSVRENPYNEQFF,TGTGCCAGCAGTGTTCGGGAAAACCCTTACAATGAGCAGTTCTTC,-,TRBJ2-1,TRBV2,once,15
CASSSRQGFANTGELFF,TGTGCCAGTAGTTCCCGACAGGGATTCGCGAACACCGGGGAGCTGTTTTTT,TRBD1,TRBJ2-2,TRBV19,once,17
CSVGGGSGSDEQYF,TGCAGCGTTGGCGGGGGTAGCGGGAGTGACGAGCAGTACTTC,TRBD2,TRBJ2-7,TRBV29-1,-,14
CATRGQSTDTQYF,TGTGCCACCAGAGGACAGTCAACAGATACGCAGTATTTT,-,TRBJ2-3,TRBV24-1,-,13
CASSWDRDQPQHF,TGTGCCAGCAGCTGGGACAGGGATCAGCCCCAGCATTTT,TRBD1,TRBJ1-5,TRBV5-4,few,13
CASSHSGTYEQYF,TGTGCCAGCAGCCATAGCGGGACCTACGAGCAGTACTTC,TRBD2,TRBJ2-7,TRBV14,-,13
CASSLRAVGTGVGEQYF,TGTGCCAGCAGTTTACGAGCTGTGGGGACAGGGGTCGGCGAGCAGTACTTC,TRBD1,TRBJ2-7,TRBV28,-,17
CASSELGQGGEQYF,TGTGCCAGCAGTGAACTCGGACAGGGCGGAGAGCAGTACTTC,TRBD1,TRBJ2-7,TRBV2,-,14
CASSLGQGYGYTF,TGTGCCAGCAGCTTGGGACAGGGCTATGGCTACACCTTC,TRBD1,TRBJ1-2,TRBV11-2,-,13
CASSYGPPSLAYEQYF,TGTGCCAGCAGTTATGGGCCACCATCACTCGCTTACGAGCAGTACTTC,-,TRBJ2-7,TRBV6-2/TRBV6-3,-,16
CASSSGGGNTGELFF,TGTGCCAGCAGCTCCGGCGGGGGGAACACCGGGGAGCTGTTTTTT,TRBD2,TRBJ2-2,TRBV7-8,-,15
CSVQKADTEAFF,TGCAGCGTGCAAAAAGCGGACACTGAAGCTTTCTTT,-,TRBJ1-1,TRBV29-1,-,12
CASSPGPEGRRNTIYF,TGTGCCAGCTCACCGGGGCCGGAGGGGCGACGAAACACCATATATTTT,-,TRBJ1-3,TRBV18,-,16
CASSGQGVHGELFF,TGCGCCAGCAGTGGGCAGGGGGTTCACGGGGAGCTGTTTTTT,TRBD1,TRBJ2-2,TRBV5-1,-,14
CASSPERTRGSNEQFF,TGTGCCAGCTCACCGGAGCGGACTAGAGGTAGCAATGAGCAGTTCTTC,TRBD2,TRBJ2-1,TRBV18,-,16
CASSLGQGASSPLHF,TGTGCCAGCAGTCTCGGACAGGGTGCGAGTTCACCCCTCCACTTT,TRBD1,TRBJ1-6,TRBV6-5,-,15
CASSSRQVGYSEQYF,TGTGCCAGCAGCTCTCGACAGGTGGGATATTCAGAGCAGTACTTC,-,TRBJ2-7,TRBV5-4,-,15
CASSQGFVRGGLHF,TGCGCCAGCAGCCAGGGCTTTGTCAGGGGTGGCCTCCACTTT,-,TRBJ1-6,TRBV4-3,-,14
CSVAATSGRAEQFF,TGCAGCGTTGCGGCGACTAGCGGGAGGGCTGAGCAGTTCTTC,TRBD2,TRBJ2-1,TRBV29-1,-,14
CASSQDPPDKDCTGELFF,TGCGCCAGCAGCCAAGATCCCCCGGACAAAGACTGTACCGGGGAGCTGTTTTTT,-,TRBJ2-2,TRBV4-3,-,18